The 14 T cell receptor beta chains below come from one sample, sequenced in a study of monozygotic twins with inflammatory bowel disease. Each CDR3 protein gets one entry in TCRdb, which reprocessed the 5' RACE reads and gives no DNA. Its table lists about 380,000 distinct CDR3 sequences. The sequenced sample was blood. Receptors were obtained from a human donor with ulcerative colitis or Crohn's disease, or a healthy co-twin of an affected twin (not recorded which).

V and J are TRBV2 and TRBJ1-1; the D call from TCRdb, TRBD1, cannot be confirmed without DNA. Germline V gene sequence: CDR1 SNHLY, CDR2 FYNNEI. The CDR3 runs to 15 residues. The CDR3 here is CASRVGVQGRSRAFF.

This rearrangement joins TRBV12-3 or TRBV12-4 to TRBJ1-5. The CDR3 covers 15 residues. This CDR3 reads CASSAHSGPYQPQHF.

This chain joins TRBV11-2 and TRBJ2-2; TCRdb lists TRBD1, though no DNA is available to test this call. Germline loops: CDR1 SGHAT, CDR2 FQNNGV. The CDR3 has 19 residues. The CDR3 sequence: CASRRPRGTGGYSTGELFF.

V and J are TRBV7-2 and TRBJ1-1. This CDR3 contains 13 residues. The V gene's germline CDR1 is SGHTA and CDR2 FQGNSA. CDR3 amino acids: CASSWNVNTEAFF.

The V gene is TRBV5-1, the J gene TRBJ1-2; no DNA is available, so the TRBD1 call from TCRdb remains unchecked. Looked up from germline, CDR1 is SGHRS and CDR2 is YFSETQ. The length of the CDR3 is 14 residues. The CDR3 spells CASSSRTGSYGYTF.

The chain is built from TRBV5-4 and TRBJ1-1; as DNA is missing, the TRBD1 call by TCRdb cannot be tested. The CDR3 runs 16 residues. CDR1 SGHNT and CDR2 YYREEE come from the germline V gene (reference sequence). CDR3 region: CASSRDLQGMNTEAFF. The full variable domain, rest sourced from reference TRBV5-4 and TRBJ1-1, is ETGVTQSPTHLIKTRGQQVTLRCSSQSGHNTVSWYQQALGQGPQFIFQYYREEENGRGNFPPRFSGLQFPNYSSELNVNALELDDSALYLCASSRDLQGMNTEAFFGQGTRLTVV.

V usage is TRBV2 and J usage is TRBJ2-2; no DNA is available, so the TRBD2 call from TCRdb remains unchecked. CDR1 is SNHLY and CDR2 is FYNNEI in the germline V gene. The CDR3 runs to 14 residues. The CDR3 protein is CASSDRVAAGELFF.

This chain joins TRBV15 and TRBJ2-4; absent DNA, TCRdb's TRBD1 call cannot be checked. The CDR3 is 16 residues long. Germline V gene lookup returns CDR1 LNHNV and CDR2 YYDKDF (reference sequence). The CDR3 sequence is CATSRDKTGRLNIQYF.

The chain has TRBV3-1 and TRBJ1-2; TCRdb outputs TRBD1, but without DNA this stays unchecked. Germline CDR1 reads LGHDT; CDR2 reads YNNKEL (reference sequence). CDR3 size: 15 residues. The CDR3 sequence is CASSHAGIGGDGYTF.

The chain combines TRBV7-2 with TRBJ1-3. The CDR3 is 16 amino acids. Germline-derived CDR1 and CDR2 are SGHTA and FQGNSA. CDR3: CASSYTGTGSGNTIYF.

The chain uses TRBV5-1 and TRBJ1-5; there is no DNA to check the TCRdb D call of TRBD1. The V gene's germline CDR1 is SGHRS and CDR2 YFSETQ. The CDR3 has 15 residues. The CDR3 spells CASSVGTGGDGAQHF.

The chain recombines TRBV6-5 with TRBJ2-6; TCRdb picks TRBD2, but there is no DNA to check that call. CDR1 is MNHEY and CDR2 is SVGAGI in the germline V gene. This CDR3 has 19 amino acids. The CDR3 spells CASSYEGYGPSAGANVLTF.

The chain combines TRBV15 with TRBJ2-7; TCRdb calls TRBD1, which cannot be checked without DNA. This CDR3 is built from 13 residues. Germline loops: CDR1 LNHNV, CDR2 YYDKDF (reference sequence). The CDR3 reads CATSTGWTYEQYF.

The CDR3 region is CASTQGRVFAFF. The rearrangement joins TRBV2 to TRBJ1-1. Germline V lookup: CDR1 SNHLY, CDR2 FYNNEI. The CDR3 runs to 12 residues.